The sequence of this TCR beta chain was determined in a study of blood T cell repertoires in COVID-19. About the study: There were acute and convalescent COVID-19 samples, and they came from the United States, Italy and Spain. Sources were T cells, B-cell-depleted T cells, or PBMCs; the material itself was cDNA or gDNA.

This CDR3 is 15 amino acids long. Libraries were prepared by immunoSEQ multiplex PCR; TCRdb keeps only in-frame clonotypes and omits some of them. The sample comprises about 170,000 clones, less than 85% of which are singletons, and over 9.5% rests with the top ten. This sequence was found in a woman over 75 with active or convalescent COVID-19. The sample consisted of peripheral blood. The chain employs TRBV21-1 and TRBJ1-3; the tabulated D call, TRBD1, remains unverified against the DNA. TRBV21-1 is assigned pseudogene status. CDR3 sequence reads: CASSKGGAEGNTIYF. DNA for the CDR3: TGTGCCAGCAGCAAAGGGGGCGCGGAGGGAAACACCATATATTTT.